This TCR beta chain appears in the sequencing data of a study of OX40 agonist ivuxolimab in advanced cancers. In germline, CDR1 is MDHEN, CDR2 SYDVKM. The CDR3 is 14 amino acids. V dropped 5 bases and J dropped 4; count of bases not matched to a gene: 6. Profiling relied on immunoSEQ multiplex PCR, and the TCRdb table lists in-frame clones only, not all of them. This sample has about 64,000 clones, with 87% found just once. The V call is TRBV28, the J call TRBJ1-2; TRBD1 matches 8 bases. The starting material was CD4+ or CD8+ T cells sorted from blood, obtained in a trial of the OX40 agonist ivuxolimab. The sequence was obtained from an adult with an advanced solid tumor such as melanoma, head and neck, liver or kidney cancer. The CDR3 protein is CASSHQGAGYGYTF. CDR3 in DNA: TGTGCCAGCAGTCACCAGGGGGCGGGCTATGGCTACACCTTC.